This T cell receptor (beta chain) was documented in a study of T-cell memory formation after mild COVID-19. CDR3 length: 16 residues. With V trimmed by 5 bases and J by 0 bases, 8 bases remained unmatched. CDR1 is MNHEY and CDR2 is SVGEGT in the germline V gene. MiXCR was run by TCRdb on the 5' RACE reads, yielding one entry per CDR3 protein. The data contain roughly 260,000 distinct CDR3 sequences, roughly 17% of them singletons. This clonotype was counted only a few times. The rearrangement uses TRBV6-2 or TRBV6-3 and TRBJ2-5; 8 positions match TRBD2. The sequence was obtained from a man aged 18-30 years who had mild COVID-19 (a few samples of this study predate the infection). Cell type and time point are not known. Sequenced input: PBMCs or a T cell subset sorted from them (not recorded which). The CDR3 protein is CASSDPGTRNQETQYF. The CDR3 DNA reads as TGTGCCAGCAGTGACCCCGGGACTAGGAACCAAGAGACCCAGTACTTC.